This T cell receptor (beta chain) was identified in a study of Ad26.COV2.S vaccination and SARS-CoV-2 variants. The study, taken as a whole, reports: Whether participants received vaccine or placebo, their non-spike TCR breadth was similar. Following vaccination, spike-specific CD8+ and CD4+ T cell responses reportedly exhibited substantial breadth.

The CDR3 contains 14 residues. Germline trimming cut 5 bases from V and 8 bases from J; bases unmatched to any gene: 7. CDR1 and CDR2 from the germline V gene are LNHNV and YYDKDF (reference sequence). Described treatment: roughly 19 received Ad26.COV2.S at low or high dose, single or two shots; about 5 received placebo; per-sample allocation not given. Samples were taken on day 63 after the first vaccine or placebo injection. This clone was counted once. Its antigen is still unknown. The repertoire was sequenced with immunoSEQ multiplex PCR; TCRdb's copy has only in-frame clones and lacks some. The table shows a few hundred thousand clones, with approximately 90% occurring only once.

The rearrangement links TRBV15 to TRBJ2-1, with 9 nucleotides matching TRBD1. The specimen was peripheral blood, collected in a trial of Ad26.COV2.S vaccine versus placebo. This TCR came from a person aged 18-65 years who received the Ad26.COV2.S COVID-19 vaccine or a placebo. The chain's CDR3 is CATSSRTGEDEQFF. The CDR3 DNA is TGTGCCACCAGCTCCAGGACAGGGGAGGATGAGCAGTTCTTC.